These 30 T cell receptor beta chains originate from one sample sequenced in a study of blood T cells in healthy people across ages. Alongside a J-beta primer mix, a sample-barcoded 5' primer served in a second PCR lasting roughly 6 to 12 cycles. MiXCR, run by TCRdb on the 5' RACE reads, gives a single entry per CDR3 protein. Of fewer than 2 million distinct CDR3 sequences listed, 39% are singletons. Sequenced sample: blood. All receptors derive from a human donor in good health.

The chain couples TRBV12-3 or TRBV12-4 to TRBJ2-5; D may be TRBD2 (5 bases). The CDR3 spans 13 residues. V lost 3 bases, J lost 7 bases, and 12 bases lay in between. The CDR3 protein is CASSFLVRGTQYF. CDR3 nucleotides: TGTGCCAGCAGTTTCCTGGTTCGGGGGACCCAGTACTTC.

This clonotype was observed a few times. The chain combines TRBV30 with TRBJ2-7; the match to TRBD1 covers 9 bases. From germline, CDR1 is GTSNPN and CDR2 SVGIG (reference sequence). V dropped 3 bases and J dropped 1; count of bases not matched to a gene: 7. This CDR3 has 15 amino acids. The CDR3 loop is CAWSGGQGPSYEQYF. CDR3 DNA: TGTGCCTGGAGCGGTGGACAGGGGCCATCCTACGAGCAGTACTTC.

This clonotype was recorded only once. The gene calls are TRBV5-1 and TRBJ2-3; D is ambiguous. The germline gives CDR1 SGHRS, CDR2 YFSETQ. V lost 4 bases and J 5 bases, leaving 20 bases between the germline ends. This CDR3 is 16 amino acids long. The CDR3 loop is CASSPFTLNMGDTQYF. In DNA form, the CDR3 reads TGCGCCAGCAGCCCCTTTACACTGAACATGGGAGATACGCAGTATTTT.

This clonotype was seen a few times. This chain uses TRBV12-3 or TRBV12-4 with TRBJ2-1, with D perhaps TRBD1 or TRBD2 (6 bases each). Deletions cut 8 bases from V and 7 bases from J, with 21 bases between. The CDR3 covers 15 residues. In DNA form, the CDR3 reads TGTGCCAGCGGATCAAGACCTGGGGGGCGAAATGAGCAGTTCTTC. Residues: CASGSRPGGRNEQFF.

The chain uses TRBV6-1 and TRBJ2-1; either TRBD1 or TRBD2 may supply D (6 bases each). The germline gives CDR1 MNHNS, CDR2 SASEGT. The CDR3 length is 16 residues. Deletions cut 0 bases from V and 8 bases from J, with 17 bases between. In nucleotides, the CDR3 is TGTGCCAGCAGTGAAGCCCCGGGGGCGTTGATGGATGAGCAGTTCTTC. Amino acid sequence: CASSEAPGALMDEQFF.

CDR3 sequence reads: CASSLLAGGAYEQFF. The CDR3 DNA sequence: TGTGCCAGCAGCTTATTAGCCGGGGGGGCCTATGAGCAGTTCTTC. This sequence joins TRBV7-9 and TRBJ2-1; 8 bases agree with TRBD2. The V gene end was trimmed by 2 bases and the J gene end by 8 bases; junction bases not matched to a gene: 8. Looked up from germline, CDR1 is SEHNR and CDR2 is FQNEAQ (reference sequence). The CDR3 is 15 amino acids.

This clonotype was detected a few times. This sequence joins TRBV6-1 and TRBJ2-7; D may be TRBD2 (5 bases). The V gene lost 1 base and the J gene lost 3 bases, with 13 bases spanning the gap. CDR3 length: 15 amino acids. From germline, CDR1 is MNHNS and CDR2 SASEGT. The CDR3: CASSEVGESVYEQYF. The CDR3 region has the DNA TGTGCCAGCAGTGAAGTTGGGGAGTCTGTCTACGAGCAGTACTTC.

The J gene is TRBJ1-1, the V gene TRBV7-9; perhaps TRBD1 as D (5 bases). The ends were cut back, 1 base at V and 5 bases at J, with 17 bases in the middle. From germline, CDR1 is SEHNR and CDR2 FQNEAQ (reference sequence). CDR3 length equals 16 residues. CDR3 bases: TGTGCCAGCAGCTTAGAGCCCTCGCGGGGCCGGACTGAAGCTTTCTTT. As protein: CASSLEPSRGRTEAFF.

The rearrangement uses TRBV9 and TRBJ2-1, with 11 bases that match TRBD1. The CDR3 sequence is 14 residues long. The germline CDR1 and CDR2 sequences are SGDLS and YYNGEE. Trimming at V came to 3 bases and at J to 9 bases, leaving 5 bases not matched to a gene. The DNA of the CDR3 is TGTGCCAGCAGCGGACCGGGACAGGGGGGTGAGCAGTTCTTC. Translating gives CASSGPGQGGEQFF.

Turning to this clonotype: This sequence may be a read error, since a much larger clone differs from it by one base. V is TRBV29-1 and J is TRBJ2-3; D not resolved. Trimming took off 6 bases at V and 0 bases at J, with 13 bases between the two ends. CDR3 length equals 14 residues. Per the germline V gene, CDR1 is SQVTM and CDR2 is ANQGSEA. The CDR3, as DNA: TGCAGCGTCCGACGGGCATCTAGCACAGATACGCAGTATTTT. Residues: CSVRRASSTDTQYF.

A few counts support this clonotype. V usage is TRBV7-2 and J usage is TRBJ1-2; D is uncertain. This CDR3 has 13 residues. Germline CDR1 SGHTA, CDR2 FQGNSA. V shed 5 bases and J shed 4 bases, with 11 bases lying between them. CDR3 in amino acids: CASSPSLRYGYTF. In DNA, the CDR3 is TGTGCCAGCAGCCCTAGTCTTCGCTATGGCTACACCTTC.

This clonotype was found a few times. The gene calls are TRBV29-1 and TRBJ2-5; the D gene is possibly TRBD2 (5 bases). V lost 7 bases to trimming and J lost 0 bases, with 15 bases between them. The germline gives CDR1 SQVTM, CDR2 ANQGSEA. This CDR3 comprises 14 residues. The CDR3: CSADAGLNQETQYF. The CDR3 nucleotides are TGCAGCGCCGACGCGGGCCTGAACCAAGAGACCCAGTACTTC.

The table lists this clonotype with a few counts. This chain joins TRBV18 and TRBJ1-5; D unclear. The CDR3 totals 17 residues. Germline V lookup: CDR1 KGHSH, CDR2 LQKENI. Between the trimmed V and J ends, which lost 3 bases and 5 bases, there was a span of 20 bases. The CDR3 nucleotides are TGTGCCAGCTCACCGTATAACTCAGGCCCCAATCATCAGCCCCAGCATTTT. Translating it yields CASSPYNSGPNHQPQHF.

The chain carries TRBV4-2 and TRBJ1-3, with no clear D. From germline, CDR1 is LGHNA and CDR2 YNFKEQ. The CDR3 is 16 residues long. Deletions cut 3 bases from V and 0 bases from J, with 12 bases between. CDR3: CASSQVGRGSGNTIYF. CDR3 DNA: TGTGCCAGCAGCCAGGTCGGCCGCGGCTCTGGAAACACCATATATTTT.

V usage is TRBV9 and J usage is TRBJ1-2; TRBD1 is a possible D gene (6 bases). The ends were cut back, 4 bases at V and 0 bases at J, with 10 bases in the middle. The germline gives CDR1 SGDLS, CDR2 YYNGEE. The CDR3 is made up of 14 amino acids. CDR3 sequence (DNA): TGTGCCAGCAGCAGGACAGATACTAACTATGGCTACACCTTC. This codes for CASSRTDTNYGYTF.

Worth noting for this clonotype: A much more abundant neighbour one base away suggests this may be a read error. The gene calls are TRBV2 and TRBJ2-1; TRBD2 matches at 8 bases. Germline CDR1 SNHLY, CDR2 FYNNEI. V lost 4 bases, J lost 6 bases, and 5 bases stayed unmatched. The CDR3 consists of 14 residues. As DNA, the CDR3 is TGTGCCAGCAGTGGAGTGCGGGGGGCCAATGAGCAGTTCTTC. This codes for CASSGVRGANEQFF.

The chain employs TRBV5-1 and TRBJ1-5; D might be TRBD1 (5 bases). Germline assignment: CDR1 SGHRS and CDR2 YFSETQ. Trimming cost V 4 bases and J 3 bases, with 17 bases left between them. This CDR3 region has 16 residues. The DNA for the CDR3 is TGCGCCAGCAGCGGGGACGGACCCGCGCTCAATCAGCCCCAGCATTTT. Encoded protein: CASSGDGPALNQPQHF.

This clonotype was found many times. This chain joins TRBV7-9 and TRBJ1-4; D is ambiguous. Per germline, CDR1 SEHNR and CDR2 FQNEAQ (reference sequence). This CDR3 spans 14 amino acids. Trimming stripped 4 bases from V and 0 bases from J, with 6 bases between. In DNA, the CDR3 is TGTGCCAGCAGCTCGATAGCAACTAATGAAAAACTGTTTTTT. Translated, it gives CASSSIATNEKLFF.

This clonotype was observed a few times. The chain couples TRBV12-2 to TRBJ2-7; the DNA was not compared with TRBD1, the D call given in the table. TRBV12-2 is a recognized pseudogene. This CDR3 has 14 amino acids. The CDR3, as DNA: TGTGCAAGTCGCGTTCACCTTCCAGGGAGCGAGCAGTACTTC. The encoded protein is CASRVHLPGSEQYF.

This rearrangement joins TRBV12-3 or TRBV12-4 to TRBJ2-7, with a tentative D call TRBD1 (6 bases). Trimming shortened V by 6 bases and J by 4 bases, and 22 bases separated the two germline ends. This CDR3 has 16 residues. The CDR3 loop is CASSKLPGVFGYEQYF. The CDR3 nucleotides are TGTGCCAGCAGCAAACTCCCAGGGGTGTTTGGATACGAGCAGTACTTC.

The V call is TRBV4-1, the J call TRBJ2-7; D unclear. Trimming removed 0 bases from V and 6 bases from J, with 15 bases in between. From germline, CDR1 is MGHRA and CDR2 YSYEKL. The CDR3 extends over 15 amino acids. The CDR3: CASSQDLSPWREQYF. The CDR3 nucleotides are TGCGCCAGCAGCCAAGATTTGTCTCCATGGCGCGAGCAGTACTTC.

This sequence joins TRBV7-9 and TRBJ1-1; no reliable D call. Germline V gene sequence: CDR1 SEHNR, CDR2 FQNEAQ (reference sequence). The CDR3 length is 15 residues. V lost 1 base to trimming and J lost 5 bases, with 14 bases between them. The CDR3 spells CASSLGWGGDTEAFF. CDR3 nucleotide sequence: TGTGCCAGCAGCTTAGGTTGGGGTGGAGATACTGAAGCTTTCTTT. The full variable domain, completed using reference TRBV7-9 and TRBJ1-1, is DTGVSQNPRHKITKRGQNVTFRCDPISEHNRLYWYRQTLGQGPEFLTYFQNEAQLEKSRLLSDRFSAERPKGSFSTLEIQRTEQGDSAMYLCASSLGWGGDTEAFFGQGTRLTVV.

This CDR3 is CASSSRAGELFF. The CDR3, as DNA: TGTGCCAGCAGTTCTCGGGCCGGGGAGCTGTTTTTT. The chain joins TRBV6-5 to TRBJ2-2; D uncertain. Germline CDR1 MNHEY, CDR2 SVGAGI. The CDR3 length is 12 residues. V lost 4 bases, J lost 6 bases, and 6 bases lay in between.

This CDR3 is CASSPKDSRTQYF. DNA for the CDR3: TGTGCCAGCAGCCCCAAGGACTCCAGGACGCAGTATTTT. The rearrangement links TRBV7-9 to TRBJ2-3; D is possibly TRBD2 (5 bases). Germline V gene data show CDR1 as SEHNR and CDR2 as FQNEAQ (reference sequence). The V gene lost 5 bases and the J gene lost 9 bases, with 15 bases spanning the gap. The CDR3 has 13 amino acids. The variable domain in full, with the rest retrieved from reference TRBV7-9 and TRBJ2-3, is DTGVSQNPRHKITKRGQNVTFRCDPISEHNRLYWYRQTLGQGPEFLTYFQNEAQLEKSRLLSDRFSAERPKGSFSTLEIQRTEQGDSAMYLCASSPKDSRTQYFGPGTRLTVL.

V and J are TRBV4-2 and TRBJ2-2; D gene unclear. The CDR3 sequence is 16 residues long. The germline gives CDR1 LGHNA, CDR2 YNFKEQ. Trimming took 4 bases from V and 4 from J, leaving 16 bases between them. The CDR3 loop is CASSPGVGQVTGELFF. CDR3 DNA sequence: TGTGCCAGCAGCCCCGGCGTGGGTCAGGTCACCGGGGAGCTGTTTTTT.

Of note for this clonotype: A much larger clone lies one base from this, so it may be a read error. The chain is built from TRBV28 and TRBJ2-5, with D tentatively TRBD1 or TRBD2 (5 bases each). The germline CDR1 and CDR2 sequences are MDHEN and SYDVKM. The CDR3 runs 13 residues. V was shortened by 6 bases and J by 9 bases, with 17 bases between the two germline ends. CDR3 residues: CASRPQGPEAQYF. CDR3 nucleotides: TGTGCCAGCAGACCCCAGGGTCCGGAGGCCCAGTACTTC.

V gene TRBV28 combines with J gene TRBJ2-7; maybe TRBD2 (5 bases). The germline CDR1 and CDR2 sequences are MDHEN and SYDVKM. V was trimmed by 2 bases and J by 3 bases, leaving 14 bases between them. This CDR3 is built from 15 residues. CDR3 in amino acids: CASSLNPEEVYEQYF. As DNA, the CDR3 is TGTGCCAGCAGTTTAAACCCGGAGGAGGTCTACGAGCAGTACTTC.

Turning to this clonotype: At one boundary the junction diverges from the germline segment, which might be a read error. V and J are TRBV7-9 and TRBJ2-5; TRBD1 aligns across 7 bases. Germline CDR1 reads SEHNR; CDR2 reads FQNEAQ (reference sequence). The CDR3 has 14 amino acids. CDR3 residues: CTSSRGQADYKQYF. CDR3 in DNA: TGTACCAGCAGCCGCGGACAGGCAGACTACAAGCAGTACTTC. The full variable domain, rest sourced from reference TRBV7-9 and TRBJ2-5, is DTGVSQNPRHKITKRGQNVTFRCDPISEHNRLYWYRQTLGQGPEFLTYFQNEAQLEKSRLLSDRFSAERPKGSFSTLEIQRTEQGDSAMYLCTSSRGQADYKQYFGPGTRLLVL.

This clonotype was counted ten times or more. The chain joins TRBV20-1 to TRBJ2-7, with D possibly being TRBD2 (5 bases). The germline CDR1 and CDR2 sequences are DFQATT and SNEGSKA (reference sequence). Between the trimmed V and J ends, which lost 3 bases and 3 bases, there was a span of 6 bases. CDR3 length: 11 residues. The DNA of the CDR3 is TGCAGTGCTAGGGACTTCTACGAGCAGTACTTC. Protein product: CSARDFYEQYF.

V is TRBV5-6 and J is TRBJ2-3, with a tentative D call TRBD2 (7 bases). The V end lost 5 bases, the J end lost 10 bases, and 14 bases lay between the germline ends. CDR3 length: 12 residues. Per germline, CDR1 SGHDT and CDR2 YYEEEE. CDR3: CASSEGGDPQYF. The CDR3 DNA is TGTGCCAGCAGTGAAGGGGGGGATCCGCAGTATTTT.